This TCR beta chain derives from a study of T cell repertoires in cytomegalovirus infection. On the study more broadly: The public TCR beta signatures pointed to both CMV infection and matching HLA type.

Regarding this clonotype: What it binds is not known.

The germline gives CDR1 DFQATT, CDR2 SNEGSKA (reference sequence). The CDR3 consists of 13 residues. Trimming cost V 5 bases and J 5 bases, with 16 bases left between them. In TCRdb, the reads were re-called with MiXCR into one record per CDR3 protein. The sample records some 350,000 distinct CDR3 sequences, about 35% being singletons. Notes on the study in general: Ex vivo, HLA-C-restricted CMV-specific TCR beta clonotypes prevailed over the rest of the response.

The source of this sequence is a human donor in good health (CMV status not recorded). Some clones in this sample may be carry-over from other donors' samples. The sequenced sample was cultured PBMCs, obtained from culture after CMV antigen stimulation. The chain combines TRBV20-1 with TRBJ2-7, with D possibly TRBD2 on 6 matching bases. The CDR3 loop reads CSAYRGRGHEQYF. The CDR3 nucleotides are TGCAGTGCTTATCGGGGGAGAGGACACGAGCAGTACTTC.